These 7 T cell receptor beta chains were all obtained from the same sample, sequenced in a study of radiation and T cells in renal cell carcinoma. Time point meaning: blood 2 weeks post-SBRT. Treatment: 15 Gy SBRT to primary tumor, nephrectomy 4 weeks later. Method: immunoSEQ multiplex PCR; TCRdb's copy keeps in-frame clones and lacks some. Seen here are 100,000 to 150,000 clones, 65% to 85% observed once, and the top ten hold 5% to 6.5%. The source was blood, collected from a patient whose treatment included radiotherapy and nephrectomy. The receptors here all came from a man between 45 and 60 years old with renal cell carcinoma.

This clone was counted a single time. The rearrangement uses TRBV10-3 and TRBJ1-5; D is undetermined. The CDR3 runs to 14 residues. Trimming pared 3 bases from V and 4 bases from J, leaving 10 bases between. Germline CDR1 is ENHRY and CDR2 is SYGVKD. The CDR3 DNA is TGTGCCATCAGTGATATTCCAGGTAATCAGCCCCAGCATTTT. This translates into CAISDIPGNQPQHF.

CDR3 DNA sequence: TGTGCCAGCAGCTTAACGGCGGGACCGAATGAAAAACTGTTTTTT. It specifies CASSLTAGPNEKLFF. The rearrangement joins TRBV7-3 to TRBJ1-4, with D maybe TRBD1 (5 bases). This CDR3 region has 15 residues. Germline V gene sequence: CDR1 SGHTA, CDR2 FQGTGA. Trimming took 0 bases from V and 5 from J, leaving 10 bases between them.

The chain has TRBV18 and TRBJ1-2; no reliable D call. Trimming took off 5 bases at V and 4 bases at J, with 11 bases between the two ends. The germline V gene has CDR1 KGHSH and CDR2 LQKENI. The CDR3 contains 13 residues. As DNA, the CDR3 is TGTGCCAGCTCAAGTTTGCAGGTCTATGGCTACACCTTC. As protein: CASSSLQVYGYTF.

V gene TRBV4-2 combines with J gene TRBJ2-1, with unresolved D. Deletions cut 0 bases from V and 7 bases from J, with 4 bases between. The CDR3 runs 12 residues. Germline CDR1 LGHNA, CDR2 YNFKEQ. The chain's CDR3 is CASSQDTNEQFF. CDR3 DNA: TGTGCCAGCAGCCAAGATACGAATGAGCAGTTCTTC.

This chain links TRBV2 with TRBJ1-5, with D possibly matching TRBD1 (6 bases). Trimming removed 9 bases from V and 6 bases from J, with 24 bases in between. Germline CDR1 is SNHLY and CDR2 is FYNNEI. The CDR3 covers 16 residues. The CDR3 nucleotides are TGTGCCAGAGGCAACAGGGCCAGCCGTTCGGTTCAGCCCCAGCATTTT. As protein: CARGNRASRSVQPQHF.

CDR3 region: CASSEALAANTGELFF. The CDR3 coding sequence is TGTGCCAGCAGTGAAGCTCTAGCGGCGAACACCGGGGAGCTGTTTTTT. This sequence joins TRBV6-1 and TRBJ2-2; 7 nucleotides match TRBD2. V dropped 0 bases and J dropped 0; count of bases not matched to a gene: 1. Germline V gene lookup returns CDR1 MNHNS and CDR2 SASEGT. CDR3 length equals 16 residues.

This clone was counted once. This chain links TRBV2 with TRBJ2-7; D gene uncertain. This CDR3 region has 11 residues. Germline V gene lookup returns CDR1 SNHLY and CDR2 FYNNEI. V shed 4 bases and J shed 5 bases, with 6 bases lying between them. CDR3 nucleotides: TGTGCCAGCAGTGCGCAAGACGAGCAGTACTTC. Translating gives CASSAQDEQYF.